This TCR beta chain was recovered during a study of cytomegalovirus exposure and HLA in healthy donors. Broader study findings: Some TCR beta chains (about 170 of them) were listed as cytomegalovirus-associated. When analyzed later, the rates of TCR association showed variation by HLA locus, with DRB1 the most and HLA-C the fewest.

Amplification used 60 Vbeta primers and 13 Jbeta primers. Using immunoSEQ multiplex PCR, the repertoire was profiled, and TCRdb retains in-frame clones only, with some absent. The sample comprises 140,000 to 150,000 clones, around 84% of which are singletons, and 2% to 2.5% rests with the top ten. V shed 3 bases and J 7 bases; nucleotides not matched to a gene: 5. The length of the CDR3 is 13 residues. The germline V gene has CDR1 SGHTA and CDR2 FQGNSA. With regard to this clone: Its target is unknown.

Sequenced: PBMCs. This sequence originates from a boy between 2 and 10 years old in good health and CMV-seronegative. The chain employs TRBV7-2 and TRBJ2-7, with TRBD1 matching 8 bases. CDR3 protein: CASSLSDRGEQYF. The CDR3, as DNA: TGTGCCAGCAGCTTGTCCGACAGGGGAGAGCAGTACTTC.